The 18 T cell receptor beta chains below all came from one sample that was sequenced in a study of human T cells and chemical hapten exposure. The time point is: pre-sensitization, week 0. Sample treatment: therapeutic diphenylcyclopropenone sensitization with weekly scalp DPC. Each CDR3 protein gets one entry after TCRdb re-called the RACE reads with MiXCR. The sample shows 350,000 to 400,000 distinct CDR3 sequences, 4.5% to 6% of them seen only once. This sample comprised whole blood, obtained in connection with sensitization to the hapten diphenylcyclopropenone (DPC). Receptor source: a woman in her fifties or sixties with alopecia areata. Some clones in this sample may be carry-over from other donors' samples.

This clonotype came up many times. The chain links TRBV5-1 to TRBJ2-3, with D tentatively TRBD1 (7 bases). The germline V and J ends were trimmed by 0 bases and 2 bases, with 22 bases remaining between them. This CDR3 comprises 19 residues. Per the germline V gene, CDR1 is SGHRS and CDR2 is YFSETQ. Written as DNA, the CDR3 is TGCGCCAGCAGCTTGGTTCTCACCAGGGGGAGGTCCGCCACAGATACGCAGTATTTT. It encodes CASSLVLTRGRSATDTQYF.

The J gene is TRBJ2-1, the V gene TRBV24-1; 11 bases match TRBD2. This CDR3 is 16 amino acids long. Germline trimming cut 4 bases from V and 3 bases from J; bases unmatched to any gene: 4. Germline-derived CDR1 and CDR2 are KGHDR and SFDVKD. CDR3 coding DNA: TGTGCCACCAGTGACCCGGGACTAGCGGTCTACAATGAGCAGTTCTTC. This gives the protein CATSDPGLAVYNEQFF.

As concerns this clonotype: This may stem from a read error, because a much larger clone lies one nucleotide away. Written as DNA, the CDR3 is TGCGCCAGCGGCTTGGCCAGAGGTTTAGTCGCTGAAGCTTTCTTT. The encoded protein is CASGLARGLVAEAFF. The chain combines TRBV5-1 with TRBJ1-1; D remains unclear. CDR3 length: 15 residues. Germline loops: CDR1 SGHRS, CDR2 YFSETQ.

The chain combines TRBV7-9 with TRBJ2-1; 9 positions match TRBD1. The CDR3 has 16 amino acids. The germline V gene encodes CDR1 SEHNR and CDR2 FQNEAQ (reference sequence). The trim removed 4 bases at V and 7 bases at J, leaving 11 bases unmatched. The CDR3: CASSSGEDRGRNEQFF. As DNA, the CDR3 is TGTGCCAGCAGCTCGGGGGAGGACAGGGGAAGAAATGAGCAGTTCTTC. Full variable domain (outside the CDR3, taken from reference TRBV7-9 and TRBJ2-1): DTGVSQNPRHKITKRGQNVTFRCDPISEHNRLYWYRQTLGQGPEFLTYFQNEAQLEKSRLLSDRFSAERPKGSFSTLEIQRTEQGDSAMYLCASSSGEDRGRNEQFFGPGTRLTVL.

This clonotype has just a few counts. This chain joins TRBV7-9 and TRBJ2-7; 10 bases fit TRBD1. Per the germline V gene, CDR1 is SEHNR and CDR2 is FQNEAQ (reference sequence). J gave up 5 bases and V 7 bases, and 5 bases lay outside the gene matches. This CDR3 comprises 13 residues. In DNA form, the CDR3 reads TGTGCCAGCAAAAGACAGGGGGCCGACGAGCAGTACTTC. It translates to CASKRQGADEQYF.

This clonotype was seen many times. The rearrangement uses TRBV28 and TRBJ2-1; 10 positions match TRBD2. The CDR3 extends over 16 amino acids. Trimming took 7 bases from V and 0 from J; bases not matched to a gene: 6. CDR1 and CDR2 from the germline V gene are MDHEN and SYDVKM. CDR3 sequence: CASITAGGPSYNEQFF. CDR3 in DNA: TGTGCCAGCATTACAGCGGGAGGGCCCTCCTACAATGAGCAGTTCTTC.

Many counts were recorded for this clonotype. The chain links TRBV3-1 to TRBJ2-7, with 10 bases lining up with TRBD2. V gave up 4 bases and J gave up 4 bases; unmatched junction bases: 1. Germline loops: CDR1 LGHDT, CDR2 YNNKEL (reference sequence). CDR3 length: 13 residues. This CDR3 reads CASSPTSGYEQYF. For the CDR3, the DNA is TGTGCCAGCAGCCCGACTAGCGGGTACGAGCAGTACTTC.

The rearrangement uses TRBV7-9 and TRBJ1-5; D is unresolved. There are 15 residues in the CDR3. Trimming took 1 base from V and 1 from J, leaving 8 bases between them. Per germline, CDR1 SEHNR and CDR2 FQNEAQ (reference sequence). The CDR3 region is CASSLGSGSNQPQHF. The CDR3, as DNA: TGTGCCAGCAGCTTAGGATCGGGAAGCAATCAGCCCCAGCATTTT.

The rearrangement links TRBV14 to TRBJ2-2, with D hard to call. Germline V gene sequence: CDR1 SGHDN, CDR2 FVKESK. Trimming cost V 0 bases and J 0 bases, with 17 bases left between them. This CDR3 region has 19 residues. The CDR3 sequence: CASSQDFITRRTNTGELFF. The CDR3 region has the DNA TGTGCCAGCAGCCAAGATTTCATTACACGCAGAACGAACACCGGGGAGCTGTTTTTT. The full variable domain, its missing parts supplied by reference TRBV14 and TRBJ2-2, is EAGVTQFPSHSVIEKGQTVTLRCDPISGHDNLYWYRRVMGKEIKFLLHFVKESKQDESGMPNNRFLAERTGGTYSTLKVQPAELEDSGVYFCASSQDFITRRTNTGELFFGEGSRLTVL.

This clonotype was picked up many times. CDR3 protein: CASSVEASSNEQFF. CDR3 nucleotide sequence: TGTGCCAGCAGCGTAGAGGCTAGCAGCAATGAGCAGTTCTTC. This chain links TRBV9 with TRBJ2-1; maybe TRBD2 (5 bases). The CDR3 has 14 amino acids. Between the trimmed V and J ends, which lost 0 bases and 6 bases, there was a span of 10 bases. Germline lookup yields CDR1 SGDLS and CDR2 YYNGEE.

This clonotype was seen a few times. The rearrangement joins TRBV7-2 to TRBJ2-3, with 9 bases that match TRBD2. From germline, CDR1 is SGHTA and CDR2 FQGNSA. The CDR3 sequence is 15 residues long. V dropped 5 bases and J dropped 2; count of bases not matched to a gene: 5. CDR3 sequence reads: CASSPSGGNTDTQYF. Written as DNA, the CDR3 is TGTGCCAGCAGCCCGAGCGGGGGGAACACAGATACGCAGTATTTT.

This clonotype was detected many times. J is TRBJ2-6 and V is TRBV5-1; D is perhaps TRBD1 (6 bases). V lost 4 bases and J lost 2, with 10 bases in between. This CDR3 is 15 amino acids long. CDR1 is SGHRS, CDR2 YFSETQ, per germline. CDR3 region: CASSPQGTGANVLTF. CDR3 DNA sequence: TGCGCCAGCAGCCCGCAGGGGACTGGGGCCAACGTCCTGACTTTC. The variable domain in full, with the rest retrieved from reference TRBV5-1 and TRBJ2-6, is KAGVTQTPRYLIKTRGQQVTLSCSPISGHRSVSWYQQTPGQGLQFLFEYFSETQRNKGNFPGRFSGRQFSNSRSEMNVSTLELGDSALYLCASSPQGTGANVLTFGAGSRLTVL.

The chain couples TRBV12-3 or TRBV12-4 to TRBJ1-4; 12 nucleotides match TRBD1. Trimming at V came to 1 base and at J to 7 bases, leaving 7 bases not matched to a gene. The CDR3 totals 17 residues. The CDR3 is CASSLDRGQGAREKLFF. The CDR3 bases are TGTGCCAGCAGTTTAGATAGGGGACAGGGGGCGCGTGAAAAACTGTTTTTT.

This clonotype has more than one count but fewer than ten. V is TRBV2 and J is TRBJ2-2; weak D call: TRBD2 (5 bases). CDR1 is SNHLY and CDR2 is FYNNEI in the germline V gene. V lost 5 bases to trimming and J lost 1 base, with 11 bases between them. This CDR3 has 15 residues. As DNA, the CDR3 is TGTGCCAGCAGTCCTAAGACTATGAACACCGGGGAGCTGTTTTTT. Protein product: CASSPKTMNTGELFF.

The rearrangement joins TRBV4-2 to TRBJ2-7, with TRBD2 as a possible D gene (5 bases). CDR3 length: 15 residues. Germline CDR1 is LGHNA and CDR2 is YNFKEQ. V was trimmed by 0 bases and J by 3 bases, leaving 12 bases between them. The chain's CDR3 is CASSQEASRDYEQYF. The CDR3 coding sequence is TGTGCCAGCAGCCAAGAGGCTAGTCGGGACTACGAGCAGTACTTC.

There are a few counts of this clonotype. V gene TRBV12-3 or TRBV12-4 combines with J gene TRBJ2-3, with D unresolved. Trimming stripped 5 bases from V and 6 bases from J, with 15 bases between. The CDR3 length is 14 residues. The CDR3 DNA is TGTGCCAGCAGTCAAGTACCGCTTGGCGATACGCAGTATTTT. Translation gives CASSQVPLGDTQYF.

This clonotype was seen once. This chain links TRBV4-3 with TRBJ2-2; D might be TRBD1 (5 bases). V was shortened by 1 base and J by 1 base, with 7 bases between the two germline ends. From germline, CDR1 is LGHNA and CDR2 YSLEER. This CDR3 has 15 residues. The DNA for the CDR3 is TGCGCCAGCAGCCAAGGGCAGGGGAACACCGGGGAGCTGTTTTTT. This sequence encodes CASSQGQGNTGELFF.

There are a few counts of this clonotype. This chain connects TRBV5-1 to TRBJ1-1; D gene uncertain. The CDR3 sequence is 12 residues long. V lost 7 bases, J lost 5 bases, and 12 bases lay in between. The germline gives CDR1 SGHRS, CDR2 YFSETQ. The CDR3, as DNA: TGCGCCAGCCGAATGGCCGGGACTGAAGCTTTCTTT. Translated, it gives CASRMAGTEAFF.